The T cell receptor beta chain under discussion was sequenced for a study of CD8 T cells in Susac syndrome. RNA totalling about 0.45 to 1 ug underwent reverse transcription with random hexamers. immunoSEQ multiplex PCR amplified TCR beta CDR3 across 54 Vbeta, 13 Jbeta. TCRdb processed the immunoSEQ multiplex PCR reads anew with MiXCR; each CDR3 protein has one entry. This table has approximately 150,000 distinct CDR3 sequences, around 94% appearing once. The CDR3 extends over 13 amino acids. In germline, CDR1 is LGHDT, CDR2 YNNKEL (reference sequence). As to this clonotype: At one end, the junction sequence differs from germline, possibly due to a read error.

Peripheral blood CD8+ and CD4+ T cells were profiled by TCR beta sequencing. The multiple sclerosis controls comprised treatment-naive patients whose relapsing-remitting disease was stable or active. It was negative isolation that provided the CD8+ and CD4+ T cells, whereas TEMRA cells were enriched by FACS. The rearrangement joins TRBV3-1 to TRBJ1-1, with D perhaps matching TRBD1 (5 bases). Sequencing used CD4+ T cells from PBMCs. The sequence was obtained from a human donor with multiple sclerosis. CDR3 DNA: TGTGCCAGCAGCCTGGGGGAAATGGGCACTGAAGCTTTT. Translation gives CASSLGEMGTEAF.